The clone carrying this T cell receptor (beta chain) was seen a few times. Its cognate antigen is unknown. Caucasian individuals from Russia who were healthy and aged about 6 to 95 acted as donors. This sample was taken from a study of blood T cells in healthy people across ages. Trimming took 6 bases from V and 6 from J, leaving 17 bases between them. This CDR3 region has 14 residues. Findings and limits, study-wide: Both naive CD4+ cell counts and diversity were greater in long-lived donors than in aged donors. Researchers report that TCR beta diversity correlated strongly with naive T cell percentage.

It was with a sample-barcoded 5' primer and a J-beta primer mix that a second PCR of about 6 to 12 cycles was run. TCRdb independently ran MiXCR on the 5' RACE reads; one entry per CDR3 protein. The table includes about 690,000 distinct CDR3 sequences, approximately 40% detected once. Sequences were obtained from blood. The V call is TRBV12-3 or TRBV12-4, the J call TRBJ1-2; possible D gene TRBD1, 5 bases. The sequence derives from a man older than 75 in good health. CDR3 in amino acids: CASSSPGPHHGYTF. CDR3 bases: TGTGCCAGCAGCTCCCCGGGGCCGCACCATGGCTACACCTTC.